This T cell receptor beta chain was obtained from a study of memory CD4+ T cells and cytomegalovirus serostatus. Whole-study findings and limits: Suggested: most of the CMV-linked TCR signature lies in CD4+ memory cells.

Single viable CD3+CD4+CD8-CD45RO+ cells were sorted as the memory CD4+ T cells. Serum IgG to CMV pp150, pp28, p38 and p52 defined serostatus. Trimming shortened V by 2 bases and J by 3 bases, and 11 bases separated the two germline ends. From germline, CDR1 is SGHTA and CDR2 FQGTGA. The CDR3 loop spans 15 amino acids. Assay: immunoSEQ multiplex PCR; the TCRdb copy retains only in-frame clones and omits some. Seen here are fewer than 50,000 clones, approximately 81% observed once, and the top ten hold around 1.1%. Concerning this clone itself: Its antigen is still unknown.

The source of this sequence is an adult in good health and CMV-seronegative. The chain carries TRBV7-3 and TRBJ2-1; D perhaps matches TRBD2 (6 bases). The sequencing input was memory CD4+ T cells from blood. CDR3 coding DNA: TGTGCCAGCAGCTTACAGACTAGTGGCTACAATGAGCAGTTCTTC. Translated: CASSLQTSGYNEQFF.